A single sample is the source of the 9 T cell receptor beta chains below, sequenced in a study of spatial heterogeneity in lung cancer. A single record per CDR3 protein comes from TCRdb applying MiXCR to the 5' RACE reads. In the table there are around 44,000 distinct CDR3 sequences, over 9.5% of which are singletons. The time point: blood at routine non-recurrence follow-up after resection. The starting material was PBMCs, obtained at follow-up. These receptor sequences come from a female donor with early-stage non-small cell lung cancer.

Points on this clonotype: The conserved closing phenylalanine or tryptophan is absent in this CDR3, likely reflecting a read error. The chain recombines TRBV19 with TRBJ2-7; D perhaps matches TRBD2 (7 bases). This CDR3 spans 13 amino acids. Germline assignment: CDR1 LNHDA and CDR2 SQIVND (reference sequence). The V end lost 4 bases, the J end lost 3 bases, and 10 bases lay between the germline ends. The CDR3 sequence is CASSTGGSYEQYL. The CDR3 DNA reads TGTGCCAGTAGTACGGGGGGCAGCTACGAGCAGTACTTA.

The chain combines TRBV7-9 with TRBJ2-6, with D hard to call. Deletions cut 5 bases from V and 1 base from J, with 18 bases between. The CDR3 has 18 amino acids. The germline V gene encodes CDR1 SEHNR and CDR2 FQNEAQ (reference sequence). The CDR3: CASSQRLGLASGANVLTF. Here the CDR3 DNA reads TGTGCCAGCAGCCAGCGACTGGGGTTAGCTTCTGGGGCCAACGTCCTGACTTTC.

With respect to this clonotype: At one end, the junction sequence differs from germline, possibly due to a read error. The chain couples TRBV19 to TRBJ2-7; 10 positions agree with TRBD1. The germline V gene encodes CDR1 LNHDA and CDR2 SQIVND (reference sequence). The CDR3 consists of 16 residues. As DNA, the CDR3 is TGTGTCAGTAGCCGAGGGGACAGGGGCTTCTCCTACGAGCAGTACTTC. Its protein is CVSSRGDRGFSYEQYF.

This clonotype appeared a few times. J is TRBJ1-6 and V is TRBV7-8; tentative D call: TRBD1 (6 bases). Trimming left V 2 bases short and J 9 bases short, with 14 bases between. Per the germline V gene, CDR1 is SGHVS and CDR2 is FQNEAQ. This CDR3 has 15 amino acids. The CDR3 DNA is TGTGCCAGCAGCTTACGGAACAGGGATGGTTCACCCCTCCACTTT. Residues: CASSLRNRDGSPLHF.

The gene calls are TRBV18 and TRBJ2-3; D is possibly TRBD1 (6 bases). The CDR3 consists of 13 residues. V dropped 4 bases and J dropped 5 bases, with 10 bases sitting between them. Germline V gene data show CDR1 as KGHSH and CDR2 as LQKENI. CDR3 sequence: CASSRRTEDTQYF. The CDR3 bases are TGTGCCAGCTCACGGAGGACAGAAGATACGCAGTATTTT.

Turning to this clonotype: A much larger clone differs from this one at a single base, so this may be a read error. This chain links TRBV5-5 with TRBJ2-3, with 8 bases aligning to TRBD2. CDR1 is SGHKS, CDR2 YYEKEE, per germline (reference sequence). CDR3 length: 13 residues. The CDR3: CANSFREGDTQYF. The CDR3, as DNA: TGTGCCAACAGCTTCCGGGAGGGAGATACGCAGTATTTT.

About this clonotype itself: A much larger clone differs from this one at a single base, so this may be a read error. The chain joins TRBV14 to TRBJ1-2, with TRBD1 as a possible D gene (5 bases). Germline assignment: CDR1 SGHDN and CDR2 FVKESK. Trimming removed 2 bases at V and 4 bases at J, with 8 bases between. The CDR3 sequence is 13 residues long. The CDR3 DNA sequence: TGTGCCAGCAGCCAAACACAGGCCTATGGCTACACCTTC. Residues: CASSQTQAYGYTF. The full variable domain, rest sourced from reference TRBV14 and TRBJ1-2, is EAGVTQFPSHSVIEKGQTVTLRCDPISGHDNLYWYRRVMGKEIKFLLHFVKESKQDESGMPNNRFLAERTGGTYSTLKVQPAELEDSGVYFCASSQTQAYGYTFGSGTRLTVV.

This clonotype was detected only a few times. This chain links TRBV21-1 with TRBJ2-5; the table's D call, TRBD2, was not checked against the DNA. TRBV21-1 is tagged as a pseudogene. The CDR3 spans 17 residues. The chain's CDR3 is CASSSGTSGGAAETQYF. CDR3 in DNA: TGTGCCAGCAGCTCCGGGACTAGCGGGGGGGCCGCAGAGACCCAGTACTTC.

This clonotype appeared a few times. The chain carries TRBV7-8 and TRBJ2-3; TRBD2 aligns across 10 bases. V shed 5 bases and J 2 bases; nucleotides not matched to a gene: 7. This CDR3 contains 16 residues. Germline assignment: CDR1 SGHVS and CDR2 FQNEAQ. DNA of the CDR3: TGTGCCAGCAGCCCCTTACTAGCGGGGACCACAGATACGCAGTATTTT. This translates into CASSPLLAGTTDTQYF.